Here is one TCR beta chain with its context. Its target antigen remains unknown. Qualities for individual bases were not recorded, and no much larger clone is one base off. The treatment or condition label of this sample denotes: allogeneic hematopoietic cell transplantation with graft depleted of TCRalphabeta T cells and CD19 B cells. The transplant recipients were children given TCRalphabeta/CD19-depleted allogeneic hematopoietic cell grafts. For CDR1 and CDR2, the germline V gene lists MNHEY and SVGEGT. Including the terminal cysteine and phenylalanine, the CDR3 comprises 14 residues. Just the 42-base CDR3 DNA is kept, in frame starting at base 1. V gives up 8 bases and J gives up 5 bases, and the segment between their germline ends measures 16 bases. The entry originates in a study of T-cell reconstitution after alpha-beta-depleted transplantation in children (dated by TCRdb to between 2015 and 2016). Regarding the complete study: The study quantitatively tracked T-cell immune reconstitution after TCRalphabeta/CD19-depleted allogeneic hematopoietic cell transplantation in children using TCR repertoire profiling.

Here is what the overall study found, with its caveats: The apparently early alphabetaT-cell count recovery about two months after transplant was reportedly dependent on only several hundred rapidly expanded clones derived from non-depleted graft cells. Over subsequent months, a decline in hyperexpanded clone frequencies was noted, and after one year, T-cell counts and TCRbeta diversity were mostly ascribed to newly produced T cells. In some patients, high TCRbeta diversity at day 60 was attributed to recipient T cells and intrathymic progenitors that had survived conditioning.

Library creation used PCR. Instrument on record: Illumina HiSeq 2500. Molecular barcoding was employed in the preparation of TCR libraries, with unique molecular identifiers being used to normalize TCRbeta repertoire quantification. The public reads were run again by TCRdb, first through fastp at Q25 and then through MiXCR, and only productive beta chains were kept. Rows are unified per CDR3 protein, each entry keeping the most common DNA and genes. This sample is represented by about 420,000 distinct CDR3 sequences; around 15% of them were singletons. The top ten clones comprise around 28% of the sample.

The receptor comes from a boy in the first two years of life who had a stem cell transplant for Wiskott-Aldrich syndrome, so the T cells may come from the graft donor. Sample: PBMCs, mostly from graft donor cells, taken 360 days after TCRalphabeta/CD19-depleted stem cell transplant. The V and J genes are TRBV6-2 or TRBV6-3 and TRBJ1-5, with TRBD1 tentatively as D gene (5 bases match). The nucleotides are TGTGCCAGCGCGGGCTCACGGGGGTATCAGCCCCAGCATTTT. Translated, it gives CASAGSRGYQPQHF.